Below, 7 T cell receptor beta chains from the same sample are listed, as sequenced in a study of T-cell memory formation after mild COVID-19. One entry per CDR3 protein, called by TCRdb with MiXCR from the 5' RACE reads. The table shows under 150,000 distinct CDR3 sequences, with about 15% occurring only once. The sample was PBMCs or a T cell subset sorted from them (not recorded which). These receptor sequences come from an adult woman who had mild COVID-19 (a few samples of this study predate the infection). Cell type and time point are not known.

This clonotype has more than one count but fewer than ten. This sequence joins TRBV9 and TRBJ2-1; 15 bases are a match to TRBD2. The V and J ends lost 4 bases and 10 bases, in that order; junction bases with no gene match: 9. In germline, CDR1 is SGDLS, CDR2 YYNGEE. The CDR3 extends over 16 amino acids. The CDR3 here is CASSSPGLAGGGEQFF. The CDR3 coding sequence is TGTGCCAGCAGCTCCCCCGGACTAGCGGGGGGGGGAGAGCAGTTCTTC.

The V gene is TRBV4-1, the J gene TRBJ2-7; TRBD2 might be the D (6 bases). Germline CDR1 MGHRA, CDR2 YSYEKL. The CDR3 runs 15 residues. V lost 0 bases, J lost 2 bases, and 11 bases lay in between. DNA for the CDR3: TGCGCCAGCAGCCAAGATCAACTAGCTCCCTACGAGCAGTACTTC. It translates to CASSQDQLAPYEQYF.

A note on this clonotype: The junction departs from germline at one end; a sequencing error may be responsible. This chain links TRBV29-1 with TRBJ1-6, with 11 bases aligning to TRBD1. The germline V gene encodes CDR1 SQVTM and CDR2 ANQGSEA. This CDR3 region has 13 residues. The CDR3 is CSVSGTGGSPIHF. CDR3 DNA sequence: TGCAGCGTTTCCGGGACAGGGGGTTCACCCATCCACTTT.

This sequence joins TRBV5-6 and TRBJ2-3, with D tentatively TRBD1 (6 bases). Between the trimmed V and J ends, which lost 2 bases and 2 bases, there was a span of 12 bases. Germline CDR1 reads SGHDT; CDR2 reads YYEEEE. CDR3 length equals 15 residues. The CDR3 sequence is CASSFSGATTDTQYF. In DNA, the CDR3 is TGTGCCAGCAGCTTTTCAGGGGCCACCACAGATACGCAGTATTTT.

This chain connects TRBV29-1 to TRBJ2-1; 9 bases map to TRBD2. V was clipped by 7 bases and J by 6 bases; unmatched bases: 10. The CDR3 is made up of 14 amino acids. Germline CDR1 is SQVTM and CDR2 is ANQGSEA. The CDR3 coding sequence is TGCAGCGGTCGAAGGGCGGGAGGGCCCAATGAGCAGTTCTTC. Its translation: CSGRRAGGPNEQFF.

This clonotype was found a few times. The CDR3 nucleotides read TGTGCCATCCCCCGGGACAGGGACTCCTACGAGCAGTACTTC. Protein: CAIPRDRDSYEQYF. The gene calls are TRBV2 and TRBJ2-7; TRBD1 matches at 9 bases. Germline V lookup: CDR1 SNHLY, CDR2 FYNNEI. The CDR3 runs to 14 residues. Trimming at V came to 10 bases and at J to 0 bases, leaving 7 bases not matched to a gene.

The chain couples TRBV7-9 to TRBJ2-1; 9 nucleotides line up with TRBD1. Per germline, CDR1 SEHNR and CDR2 FQNEAQ (reference sequence). The length of the CDR3 is 15 residues. Trimming took 7 bases from V and 5 from J; bases not matched to a gene: 9. The DNA for the CDR3 is TGTGCCAGCAAAGCCGGGACAGGGACCAACAATGAGCAGTTCTTC. Translating it yields CASKAGTGTNNEQFF.